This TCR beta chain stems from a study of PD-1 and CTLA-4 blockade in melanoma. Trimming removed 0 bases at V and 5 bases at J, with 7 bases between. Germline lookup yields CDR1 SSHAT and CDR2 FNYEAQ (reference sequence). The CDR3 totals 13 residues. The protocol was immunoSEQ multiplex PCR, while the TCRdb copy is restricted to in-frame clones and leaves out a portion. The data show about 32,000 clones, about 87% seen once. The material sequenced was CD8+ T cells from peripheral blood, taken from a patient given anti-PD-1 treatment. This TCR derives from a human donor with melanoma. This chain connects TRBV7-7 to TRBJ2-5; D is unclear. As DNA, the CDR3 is TGTGCCAGCAGCTTAGCATTGATGGAGACCCAGTACTTC. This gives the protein CASSLALMETQYF.